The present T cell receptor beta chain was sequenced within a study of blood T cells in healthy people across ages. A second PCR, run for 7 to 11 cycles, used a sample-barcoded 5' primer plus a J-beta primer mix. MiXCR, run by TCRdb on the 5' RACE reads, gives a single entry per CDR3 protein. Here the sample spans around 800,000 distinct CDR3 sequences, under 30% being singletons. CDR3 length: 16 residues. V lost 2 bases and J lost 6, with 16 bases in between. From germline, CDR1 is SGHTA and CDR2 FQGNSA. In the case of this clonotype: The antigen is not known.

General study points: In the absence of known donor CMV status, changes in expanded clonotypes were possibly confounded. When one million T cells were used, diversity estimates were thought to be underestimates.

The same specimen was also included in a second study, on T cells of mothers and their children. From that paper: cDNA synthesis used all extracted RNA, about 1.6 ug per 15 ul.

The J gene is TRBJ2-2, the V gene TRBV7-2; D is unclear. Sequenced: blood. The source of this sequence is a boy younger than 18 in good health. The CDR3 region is CASSLRRRLFPGELFF. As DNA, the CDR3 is TGTGCCAGCAGCTTACGCAGGCGCCTTTTCCCCGGGGAGCTGTTTTTT.